Listed below are T cell receptor beta chains from one sample, sequenced in a study of blood T cell repertoires in COVID-19. Sequencing was performed with immunoSEQ multiplex PCR; in TCRdb, only in-frame clones are kept and a portion is missing. The sample yields under 150,000 clones, approximately 81% seen once. Sequencing input: peripheral blood. These receptors all stem from a woman aged 80 or older with acute or convalescent COVID-19. The CDR3 runs from the conserved cysteine through the conserved F or W. A D gene is named only where the DNA matches it firmly. Only part of the rows carry a size: once, few, many, or a class if the clone is expanded.

clone_size: NA; j_call: TRBJ1-1; d_call: TRBD1; v_call: TRBV2; cdr3_aa: CASSANPQGDGTEAFF; cdr3_nt: TGTGCCAGCAGCGCCAACCCTCAGGGGGACGGCACTGAAGCTTTCTTT
clone_size: NA; j_call: TRBJ1-2; d_call: NA; v_call: TRBV18; cdr3_aa: CASSLSGGGNYGYTF; cdr3_nt: TGTGCCAGCTCACTGTCTGGCGGCGGTAACTATGGCTACACCTTC
clone_size: NA; j_call: TRBJ2-7; d_call: TRBD1; v_call: TRBV3-1/TRBV3-2; cdr3_aa: CASSQSFRTGAYEQYF; cdr3_nt: TGTGCCAGCAGCCAATCTTTCCGGACAGGGGCCTACGAGCAGTACTTC
clone_size: NA; j_call: TRBJ1-3; d_call: TRBD1; v_call: TRBV3-1/TRBV3-2; cdr3_aa: CASSQDVGRTGHSGNTIYF; cdr3_nt: TGTGCCAGCAGCCAAGATGTTGGACGGACAGGGCACTCTGGAAACACCATATATTTT
clone_size: NA; j_call: TRBJ2-7; d_call: NA; v_call: TRBV19; cdr3_aa: CASSIARDTPYEQYF; cdr3_nt: TGTGCCAGTAGTATCGCCCGGGATACCCCCTACGAGCAGTACTTC
clone_size: NA; j_call: TRBJ1-2; d_call: NA; v_call: TRBV5-1; cdr3_aa: CASSPGLSGYGYTF; cdr3_nt: TGCGCCAGCAGCCCCGGACTGTCGGGCTATGGCTACACCTTC
clone_size: NA; j_call: TRBJ2-5; d_call: NA; v_call: TRBV6-1; cdr3_aa: CASSEGWGQRQETQYF; cdr3_nt: TGTGCCAGCAGTGAGGGCTGGGGCCAGAGACAAGAGACCCAGTACTTC
clone_size: NA; j_call: TRBJ1-4; d_call: NA; v_call: TRBV6-5; cdr3_aa: CASSYSTQGNEKLFF; cdr3_nt: TGTGCCAGCAGTTACTCGACTCAGGGCAACGAAAAACTGTTTTTT
clone_size: NA; j_call: TRBJ2-2; d_call: TRBD1; v_call: TRBV5-1; cdr3_aa: CASSGTANTGELFF; cdr3_nt: TGCGCCAGCAGCGGGACAGCGAACACCGGGGAGCTGTTTTTT
clone_size: NA; j_call: TRBJ2-7; d_call: TRBD2; v_call: TRBV7-2; cdr3_aa: CASSLNGGANNEQYF; cdr3_nt: TGTGCCAGCAGCTTGAACGGGGGGGCCAACAACGAGCAGTACTTC
clone_size: NA; j_call: TRBJ1-2; d_call: NA; v_call: TRBV5-1; cdr3_aa: CASSLEIRQGTGYTF; cdr3_nt: TGCGCCAGCAGCTTGGAAATCCGGCAGGGTACAGGCTACACCTTC
clone_size: NA; j_call: TRBJ1-5; d_call: TRBD1; v_call: TRBV2; cdr3_aa: CASRMGTGGRQPQHF; cdr3_nt: TGTGCCAGCAGGATGGGGACAGGGGGTCGACAGCCCCAGCATTTT
clone_size: NA; j_call: TRBJ1-5; d_call: TRBD1; v_call: TRBV6-2/TRBV6-3; cdr3_aa: CASSGEDRGTILNQPQHF; cdr3_nt: TGTGCCAGCAGTGGTGAAGACAGGGGCACCATCCTCAATCAGCCCCAGCATTTT
clone_size: NA; j_call: TRBJ1-2; d_call: NA; v_call: TRBV10-3; cdr3_aa: CAISERQWDGYTF; cdr3_nt: TGTGCCATCAGTGAAAGACAGTGGGATGGCTACACCTTC
clone_size: NA; j_call: TRBJ1-4; d_call: NA; v_call: TRBV30; cdr3_aa: CAWSRSTNEKLFF; cdr3_nt: TGTGCCTGGAGTCGGTCAACTAATGAAAAACTGTTTTTT
clone_size: once; j_call: TRBJ2-7; d_call: NA; v_call: TRBV28; cdr3_aa: CASIPKRGSVSAYEQYF; cdr3_nt: TGTGCCAGCATCCCAAAAAGGGGGAGCGTTTCCGCCTACGAGCAGTACTTC
clone_size: NA; j_call: TRBJ2-3; d_call: NA; v_call: TRBV20-1; cdr3_aa: CSAPLGDTQYF; cdr3_nt: TGCAGTGCCCCTCTAGGAGATACGCAGTATTTT
clone_size: NA; j_call: TRBJ2-7; d_call: NA; v_call: TRBV6-5; cdr3_aa: CASSYRGKGTYEQYF; cdr3_nt: TGTGCCAGCAGTTACAGGGGGAAGGGGACCTACGAGCAGTACTTC
clone_size: few; j_call: TRBJ2-1; d_call: TRBD2; v_call: TRBV7-2; cdr3_aa: CASSLGLAGGQHEQFF; cdr3_nt: TGTGCCAGCAGCTTAGGGCTAGCGGGGGGGCAGCATGAGCAGTTCTTC
clone_size: NA; j_call: TRBJ2-3; d_call: TRBD2; v_call: TRBV30; cdr3_aa: CAWSKSSGGADTQYF; cdr3_nt: TGTGCCTGGAGTAAGAGTAGCGGGGGAGCAGATACGCAGTATTTT
clone_size: NA; j_call: TRBJ1-6; d_call: NA; v_call: TRBV27; cdr3_aa: CASSRTELGSYNSPLHF; cdr3_nt: TGTGCCAGCAGCAGGACTGAGTTAGGCTCCTATAATTCACCCCTCCACTTT
clone_size: NA; j_call: TRBJ2-1; d_call: TRBD2; v_call: TRBV30; cdr3_aa: CAWLAVYNEQFF; cdr3_nt: TGTGCCTGGCTAGCGGTCTACAATGAGCAGTTCTTC
clone_size: once; j_call: TRBJ1-5; d_call: NA; v_call: TRBV4-2; cdr3_aa: CASSQDARGNQPQHF; cdr3_nt: TGTGCCAGCAGCCAAGATGCCAGGGGCAATCAGCCCCAGCATTTT
clone_size: NA; j_call: TRBJ1-1; d_call: NA; v_call: TRBV3-1/TRBV3-2; cdr3_aa: CASSQAGFDTEAFF; cdr3_nt: TGTGCCAGCAGCCAAGCGGGATTCGACACTGAAGCTTTCTTT
clone_size: NA; j_call: TRBJ2-1; d_call: NA; v_call: TRBV28; cdr3_aa: CASSGLGGGLSYNEQFF; cdr3_nt: TGTGCCAGCAGTGGGTTAGGGGGGGGCCTATCCTACAATGAGCAGTTCTTC
clone_size: NA; j_call: TRBJ1-5; d_call: TRBD1; v_call: TRBV7-3; cdr3_aa: CASSLAGGDQPQHF; cdr3_nt: TGTGCCAGCAGCTTAGCAGGGGGCGATCAGCCCCAGCATTTT
clone_size: NA; j_call: TRBJ2-1; d_call: TRBD2; v_call: TRBV11-3; cdr3_aa: CASSSSGEQFF; cdr3_nt: TGTGCCAGCAGCTCTAGCGGGGAGCAGTTCTTC
clone_size: NA; j_call: TRBJ2-7; d_call: TRBD2; v_call: TRBV7-9; cdr3_aa: CASNSPASGSGNEQYF; cdr3_nt: TGTGCCAGCAACTCACCCGCTAGCGGGAGTGGTAACGAGCAGTACTTC
clone_size: NA; j_call: TRBJ2-1; d_call: NA; v_call: TRBV24-1; cdr3_aa: CATSDLGGGGLYNEQFF; cdr3_nt: TGTGCCACCAGTGATTTGGGAGGGGGGGGCTTATACAATGAGCAGTTCTTC
clone_size: NA; j_call: TRBJ2-3; d_call: TRBD2; v_call: TRBV28; cdr3_aa: CASSPRGVKDTQYF; cdr3_nt: TGTGCCAGCAGTCCGCGGGGGGTAAAAGATACGCAGTATTTT
clone_size: NA; j_call: TRBJ2-5; d_call: NA; v_call: TRBV5-4; cdr3_aa: CASSLDGGSMGETQYF; cdr3_nt: TGTGCCAGCAGCTTGGACGGGGGTAGTATGGGAGAGACCCAGTACTTC
clone_size: NA; j_call: TRBJ1-4; d_call: TRBD1; v_call: TRBV5-1; cdr3_aa: CASSSDRGGEKLFF; cdr3_nt: TGCGCCAGCAGCTCGGACAGGGGTGGTGAAAAACTGTTTTTT
clone_size: few; j_call: TRBJ2-5; d_call: NA; v_call: TRBV28; cdr3_aa: CASSPPMPQGEETQYF; cdr3_nt: TGTGCCAGCAGTCCACCCATGCCCCAAGGGGAAGAGACCCAGTACTTC
clone_size: NA; j_call: TRBJ1-2; d_call: TRBD1; v_call: TRBV10-3; cdr3_aa: CAISEAGGYGYTF; cdr3_nt: TGTGCCATCAGTGAGGCAGGGGGGTATGGCTACACCTTC
clone_size: NA; j_call: TRBJ1-3; d_call: TRBD1; v_call: TRBV10-3; cdr3_aa: CAISNLPSRGLGNTIYF; cdr3_nt: TGTGCCATCAGTAACTTACCCTCCAGGGGGCTTGGGAACACCATATATTTT
clone_size: once; j_call: TRBJ1-2; d_call: NA; v_call: TRBV24-1; cdr3_aa: CATESNAGGYTF; cdr3_nt: TGTGCCACCGAATCTAACGCGGGAGGCTACACCTTC
clone_size: NA; j_call: TRBJ2-3; d_call: TRBD1; v_call: TRBV4-3; cdr3_aa: CASSQEGQGGTDTQYF; cdr3_nt: TGCGCCAGCAGCCAAGAAGGTCAGGGGGGCACAGATACGCAGTATTTT
clone_size: NA; j_call: TRBJ2-3; d_call: NA; v_call: TRBV7-7; cdr3_aa: CASSLVYRVATSTDTQYF; cdr3_nt: TGTGCCAGCAGCTTAGTCTATCGGGTCGCCACTAGCACAGATACGCAGTATTTT
clone_size: NA; j_call: TRBJ2-7; d_call: TRBD1; v_call: TRBV7-3; cdr3_aa: CASSLNGGQGYEQYF; cdr3_nt: TGTGCCAGCAGCTTAAACGGAGGACAGGGGTACGAGCAGTACTTC
clone_size: once; j_call: TRBJ2-7; d_call: NA; v_call: TRBV19; cdr3_aa: CASSSGTYEQYF; cdr3_nt: TGTGCCAGTAGTAGCGGGACCTACGAGCAGTACTTC
clone_size: few; j_call: TRBJ2-2; d_call: NA; v_call: TRBV19; cdr3_aa: CASSIGTRNTGELFF; cdr3_nt: TGTGCCAGTAGTATCGGGACACGGAACACCGGGGAGCTGTTTTTT
clone_size: NA; j_call: TRBJ2-3; d_call: NA; v_call: TRBV14; cdr3_aa: CASAGSTDTQYF; cdr3_nt: TGTGCCAGCGCAGGTAGCACAGATACGCAGTATTTT
clone_size: NA; j_call: TRBJ2-3; d_call: NA; v_call: TRBV4-3; cdr3_aa: CASSQDHSGYTQYF; cdr3_nt: TGCGCCAGCAGCCAAGACCACTCGGGGTATACGCAGTATTTT
clone_size: NA; j_call: TRBJ2-5; d_call: NA; v_call: TRBV2; cdr3_aa: CASRGQIQETQYF; cdr3_nt: TGTGCCAGCAGAGGACAGATCCAAGAGACCCAGTACTTC
clone_size: NA; j_call: TRBJ2-1; d_call: NA; v_call: TRBV28; cdr3_aa: CASSPGGATYNEQFF; cdr3_nt: TGTGCCAGCAGTCCCGGAGGGGCTACATACAATGAGCAGTTCTTC
clone_size: NA; j_call: TRBJ1-2; d_call: TRBD1; v_call: TRBV4-3; cdr3_aa: CASSQQTGGNYGYTF; cdr3_nt: TGCGCCAGCAGCCAACAGACAGGGGGGAACTATGGCTACACCTTC
clone_size: NA; j_call: TRBJ1-4; d_call: NA; v_call: TRBV5-6; cdr3_aa: CASTSGATNEKLFF; cdr3_nt: TGTGCCAGCACCTCGGGAGCAACTAATGAAAAACTGTTTTTT
clone_size: NA; j_call: TRBJ1-1; d_call: TRBD1; v_call: TRBV7-9; cdr3_aa: CASSSGGTEAFF; cdr3_nt: TGTGCCAGCAGCTCAGGGGGTACTGAAGCTTTCTTT
clone_size: NA; j_call: TRBJ2-3; d_call: TRBD2; v_call: TRBV6-5; cdr3_aa: CASTYWEGRTDTQYF; cdr3_nt: TGTGCCAGCACCTACTGGGAGGGGCGCACAGATACGCAGTATTTT
clone_size: once; j_call: TRBJ2-7; d_call: TRBD2; v_call: TRBV7-3; cdr3_aa: CASSSRSGREGYEQYF; cdr3_nt: TGTGCCAGCAGCTCCCGATCTGGGCGGGAGGGTTACGAGCAGTACTTC
clone_size: few; j_call: TRBJ1-5; d_call: TRBD1; v_call: TRBV6-6; cdr3_aa: CASSPHTGQGDQPQHF; cdr3_nt: TGTGCCAGCAGTCCGCATACAGGACAGGGTGATCAGCCCCAGCATTTT
clone_size: once; j_call: TRBJ2-7; d_call: NA; v_call: TRBV12-3/TRBV12-4; cdr3_aa: CASSFQATYEQYF; cdr3_nt: TGTGCCAGCAGTTTTCAGGCCACCTACGAGCAGTACTTC